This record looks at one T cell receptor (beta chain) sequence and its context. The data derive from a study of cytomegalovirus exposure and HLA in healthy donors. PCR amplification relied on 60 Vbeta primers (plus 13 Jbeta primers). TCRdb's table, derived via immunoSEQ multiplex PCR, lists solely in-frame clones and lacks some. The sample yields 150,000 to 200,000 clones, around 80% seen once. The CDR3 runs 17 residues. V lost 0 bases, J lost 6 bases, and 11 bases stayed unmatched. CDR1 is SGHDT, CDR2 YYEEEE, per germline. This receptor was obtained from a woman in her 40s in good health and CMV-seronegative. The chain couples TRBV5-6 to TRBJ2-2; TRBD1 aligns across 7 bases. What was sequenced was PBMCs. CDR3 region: CASSLVGAGGFSGELFF. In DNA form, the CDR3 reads TGTGCCAGCAGCTTGGTTGGTGCAGGGGGTTTCTCCGGGGAGCTGTTTTTT.